Below, 32 T cell receptor beta chains from the same sample are listed, as sequenced in a study of regulatory T cells in long-lasting Graves disease. Time point described: persistent/refractory GD, antithyroid drugs over 5 years with positive TRAb. RNA extracted from PBMCs served as the sequencing template. Investigators prepared the TCR beta libraries by applying iRepertoire HTBI primers and Arm-PCR of CDR3 regions. TCRdb itself ran the multiplex PCR reads through MiXCR, one entry per CDR3 protein. Of some 370,000 distinct CDR3 sequences in the sample, roughly 23% are singletons; the top ten hold 25% to 30%. This specimen consisted of peripheral blood mononuclear cells (PBMCs), obtained when the disease was refractory, from a patient treated with antithyroid drugs. These receptors were collected from a woman between 35 and 50 years old with Graves disease.

The chain couples TRBV28 to TRBJ2-3; either TRBD1 or TRBD2 may fit D (5 bases each). Germline CDR1 and CDR2: MDHEN and SYDVKM. The CDR3 loop spans 16 amino acids. V lost 6 bases, J lost 1 base, and 17 bases lay in between. CDR3 bases: TGTGCCAGCAGCTCCGGGGCCTACCTACGCACAGATACGCAGTATTTT. Translated: CASSSGAYLRTDTQYF.

This clonotype was found many times. V and J are TRBV28 and TRBJ1-2, with 7 bases matching TRBD1. Trimming removed 6 bases from V and 5 bases from J; junction bases left unmatched: 9. CDR1 and CDR2 (germline): MDHEN, SYDVKM. The CDR3 consists of 14 residues. Here the CDR3 reads CASSPIDREYGYTF. CDR3 in DNA: TGTGCCAGCAGCCCAATCGACAGGGAATATGGCTACACCTTC.

This clonotype was detected a few times. This chain uses TRBV6-1 with TRBJ1-5; D remains ambiguous. Between the trimmed V and J ends, which lost 1 base and 7 bases, there was a span of 14 bases. Germline-derived CDR1 and CDR2 are MNHNS and SASEGT. CDR3 length: 15 residues. In DNA form, the CDR3 reads TGTGCCAGCAGTGAAGGGGAGGAATTCGGGCAGCCCCAGCATTTT. Translated: CASSEGEEFGQPQHF.

In its sample, this clonotype was seen many times. The rearrangement joins TRBV6-1 to TRBJ2-7; 9 bases fit TRBD1. This CDR3 has 16 amino acids. V was pared by 6 bases and J by 7 bases, with 16 bases of the junction left unmatched. Per germline, CDR1 MNHNS and CDR2 SASEGT. CDR3 residues: CASRDRTGGALGEQYF. CDR3 in DNA: TGTGCCAGCAGGGACCGTACAGGGGGCGCCTTGGGGGAGCAGTACTTC.

This clonotype has a count of ten or more. The chain is built from TRBV20-1 and TRBJ2-5; D is possibly TRBD2 (5 bases). Germline V gene data show CDR1 as DFQATT and CDR2 as SNEGSKA (reference sequence). This CDR3 comprises 14 residues. With 6 bases removed from V and 1 base from J, the gap between germline ends came to 15 bases. The CDR3 sequence: CSAPKDYTQETQYF. The DNA of the CDR3 is TGCAGTGCACCTAAAGACTACACCCAAGAGACCCAGTACTTC.

This clonotype was seen more than once but under ten times. This chain uses TRBV27 with TRBJ2-7, with 9 positions matching TRBD2. This CDR3 is built from 14 residues. The germline CDR1 and CDR2 sequences are MNHEY and SMNVEV (reference sequence). V was pared by 6 bases and J by 4 bases, with 7 bases of the junction left unmatched. CDR3 protein: CASSPIAGAYEQYF. The CDR3 DNA is TGTGCCAGCAGCCCCATAGCGGGAGCGTACGAGCAGTACTTC.

At least ten counts were recorded for this clonotype. This chain connects TRBV6-1 to TRBJ1-1; D unclear. V was trimmed by 4 bases and J by 2 bases, leaving 23 bases between them. This CDR3 is 18 amino acids long. Germline CDR1 reads MNHNS; CDR2 reads SASEGT. The CDR3 DNA is TGTGCCAGCAGTGGGCCGCAGAATCGGGCGAAGGGAAACACTGAAGCTTTCTTT. It yields the protein CASSGPQNRAKGNTEAFF.

This clonotype was detected many times. The chain combines TRBV19 with TRBJ1-1, with D tentatively TRBD1 (6 bases). V was trimmed by 10 bases and J by 1 base, leaving 10 bases between them. The CDR3 is 12 residues long. Germline V CDR1 and CDR2: LNHDA, SQIVND (reference sequence). The CDR3 DNA sequence: TGTGCCACCAAGACAGGGAACACTGAAGCTTTCTTT. Residues: CATKTGNTEAFF.

V and J are TRBV5-1 and TRBJ2-1; unclear D gene. The CDR3 loop spans 15 amino acids. Trimming removed 4 bases at V and 1 base at J, with 12 bases between. CDR1 SGHRS and CDR2 YFSETQ come from the germline V gene. Here the CDR3 DNA reads TGCGCCAGCAGCAAGGAAGTGGTTTCCTACAATGAGCAGTTCTTC. It encodes CASSKEVVSYNEQFF.

This clonotype has ten or more counts. This chain links TRBV28 with TRBJ2-7, with TRBD2 matching over 10 bases. CDR1 and CDR2 from the germline V gene are MDHEN and SYDVKM. Trimming removed 6 bases from V and 0 bases from J; junction bases left unmatched: 11. This CDR3 has 17 amino acids. The CDR3 nucleotides are TGTGCCAGCAGCCCTCGCCGGACTAGCGGACTCTCCTACGAGCAGTACTTC. Its translation is CASSPRRTSGLSYEQYF.

The sample holds many counts of this clonotype. This rearrangement joins TRBV2 to TRBJ1-5; 8 bases fit TRBD1. Looked up from germline, CDR1 is SNHLY and CDR2 is FYNNEI. The CDR3 loop spans 16 amino acids. J lost 6 bases, V lost 2 bases, and 9 bases had no gene match. For the CDR3, the DNA is TGTGCCAGCAGTGAACAGGGGGCGCTTGTCGGTCAGCCCCAGCATTTT. Protein product: CASSEQGALVGQPQHF.

This clonotype was recorded a few times. The chain employs TRBV10-3 and TRBJ2-7, with D possibly matching TRBD1 (5 bases). The CDR3 has 11 residues. With 4 bases removed from V and 6 bases from J, the gap between germline ends came to 7 bases. The germline V gene encodes CDR1 ENHRY and CDR2 SYGVKD. The CDR3 is CAISVTGEQYF. In DNA form, the CDR3 reads TGTGCCATCAGTGTAACAGGCGAGCAGTACTTC.

In its sample, this clonotype was seen many times. V and J are TRBV3-1 and TRBJ1-2; possible D gene TRBD1, 5 bases. Trimming left V 0 bases short and J 6 bases short, with 5 bases between. This CDR3 contains 12 residues. Germline CDR1 is LGHDT and CDR2 is YNNKEL (reference sequence). The CDR3 nucleotides are TGTGCCAGCAGCCAAGACAGGGATGGCTACACCTTC. Translating it yields CASSQDRDGYTF.

This clonotype was counted a few times. The chain has TRBV19 and TRBJ2-7, with 7 bases aligning to TRBD1. CDR1 LNHDA and CDR2 SQIVND come from the germline V gene (reference sequence). The CDR3 length is 14 residues. V lost 7 bases, J lost 1 base, and 7 bases stayed unmatched. CDR3 amino acids: CASKRDSSSYEQYF. As DNA, the CDR3 is TGTGCCAGTAAACGGGACAGCTCATCCTACGAGCAGTACTTC.

Note on this clonotype: With a much larger clone just one base away, this may be a read error. The chain couples TRBV7-2 to TRBJ2-7, with TRBD2 as a possible D gene (7 bases). The CDR3 spans 12 residues. Per germline, CDR1 SGHTA and CDR2 FQGNSA. CDR3 DNA sequence: TGTGCCAGCAGTCTGACAGGACTAGAGCAGTGCTTC. It is translated as CASSLTGLEQCF.

A single count supports this clonotype. This rearrangement joins TRBV12-3 or TRBV12-4 to TRBJ2-1, with 10 bases aligning to TRBD2. The CDR3 runs 15 residues. After removal of 2 bases from V and 9 bases from J, the junction contained 7 bases not matched to a gene. CDR3 region: CASSLTLAGLIEQFF. The CDR3 DNA reads TGTGCCAGCAGTTTAACACTAGCGGGATTGATTGAGCAGTTCTTC.

This clonotype was recorded at least ten times. The chain's CDR3 is CSARSRFSNQPQHF. In DNA form, the CDR3 reads TGCAGTGCTAGATCCCGCTTTAGCAATCAGCCCCAGCATTTT. V gene TRBV20-1 combines with J gene TRBJ1-5; no firm D call. V lost 2 bases, J lost 0 bases, and 8 bases lay in between. Germline CDR1 is DFQATT and CDR2 is SNEGSKA (reference sequence). This CDR3 contains 14 residues.

The sample holds many counts of this clonotype. The CDR3 DNA sequence: TGTGCCAGCAGGAAGGAGGGAGTTGCAACTAATGAAAAACTGTTTTTT. Its protein is CASRKEGVATNEKLFF. The chain joins TRBV2 to TRBJ1-4; no reliable D call. Germline CDR1 and CDR2: SNHLY and FYNNEI. CDR3 length: 16 amino acids. Trimming removed 6 bases at V and 0 bases at J, with 14 bases between. Drawing the rest from reference TRBV2 and TRBJ1-4, the complete variable domain is EPEVTQTPSHQVTQMGQEVILRCVPISNHLYFYWYRQILGQKVEFLVSFYNNEISEKSEIFDDQFSVERPDGSNFTLKIRSTKLEDSAMYFCASRKEGVATNEKLFFGSGTQLSVL.

In its sample, this clonotype was seen a few times. The J gene is TRBJ2-1, the V gene TRBV12-3 or TRBV12-4; D not certain. CDR3 length equals 14 residues. Trimming stripped 1 base from V and 5 bases from J, with 9 bases between. The CDR3 nucleotides read TGTGCCAGCAGTTTAGTACCCAGCAACAATGAGCAGTTCTTC. Translated, it gives CASSLVPSNNEQFF.

A note on this clonotype: This may come from a read error, since a much larger clone is one base off. The rearrangement links TRBV20-1 to TRBJ2-7; possibly TRBD2 for D (6 bases). V was trimmed by 3 bases and J by 0 bases, leaving 12 bases between them. The CDR3 length is 14 residues. Germline lookup yields CDR1 DFQATT and CDR2 SNEGSKA (reference sequence). DNA of the CDR3: TGCAGTGCTAGTACGGAGGGAAGCTCCTACGAGCAGTACTTC. This translates into CSASTEGSSYEQYF.

This clonotype was recorded at least ten times. The V and J genes are TRBV24-1 and TRBJ2-7; D not certain. V was pared by 1 base and J by 0 bases, with 9 bases between. The CDR3 loop spans 15 amino acids. Germline loops: CDR1 KGHDR, CDR2 SFDVKD. CDR3: CATSDFGFNSYEQYF. CDR3 nucleotides: TGTGCCACCAGTGATTTTGGGTTTAACTCCTACGAGCAGTACTTC.

This clonotype was recorded only once. The rearrangement links TRBV20-1 to TRBJ1-5; D not resolved. Trimming removed 5 bases at V and 2 bases at J, with 16 bases between. This CDR3 contains 15 residues. In germline, CDR1 is DFQATT, CDR2 SNEGSKA (reference sequence). The CDR3 loop is CSAALTAQRNQPQHF. DNA for the CDR3: TGCAGTGCTGCCTTAACAGCCCAACGCAATCAGCCCCAGCATTTT.

Note on this clonotype: The junction departs from germline at one end; a sequencing error may be responsible. The CDR3 DNA reads as TGTGCCAGCAGTCTGCAAGACAGGGGGCTCGGCTCTGGGGCCAACGTCCCGACTTTC. Its translation is CASSLQDRGLGSGANVPTF. The V gene is TRBV27, the J gene TRBJ2-6, with 10 bases fitting TRBD1. Germline assignment: CDR1 MNHEY and CDR2 SMNVEV (reference sequence). CDR3 length equals 19 residues.

Concerning this clonotype: It may be a read error: a sequence one base away is much more abundant. The gene calls are TRBV28 and TRBJ1-4; 8 nucleotides line up with TRBD1. With 3 bases clipped from V and 6 bases from J, the junction kept 9 bases outside the gene matches. The CDR3 runs to 16 residues. Germline CDR1 reads MDHEN; CDR2 reads SYDVKM. The CDR3 coding sequence is TGTGCCAGCAGTTTTGAGCAGGGGGCTGCTGATGAAAAACTGTTTTTT. This encodes CASSFEQGAADEKLFF.

The chain uses TRBV7-9 and TRBJ1-3; TRBD1 matches 7 bases. V shed 5 bases and J 7 bases; nucleotides not matched to a gene: 8. The length of the CDR3 is 14 residues. Germline values: CDR1 SEHNR, CDR2 FQNEAQ (reference sequence). The CDR3 DNA sequence: TGTGCCAGCAGCAACCGGGACAGTACTAACACCATATATTTT. Amino acids: CASSNRDSTNTIYF. The full variable domain, with the rest looked up from reference TRBV7-9 and TRBJ1-3, is DTGVSQNPRHKITKRGQNVTFRCDPISEHNRLYWYRQTLGQGPEFLTYFQNEAQLEKSRLLSDRFSAERPKGSFSTLEIQRTEQGDSAMYLCASSNRDSTNTIYFGEGSWLTVV.

The chain links TRBV7-2 to TRBJ2-5, with 10 positions matching TRBD2. The germline V gene has CDR1 SGHTA and CDR2 FQGNSA. The CDR3 length is 17 residues. V was pared by 6 bases and J by 3 bases, with 13 bases of the junction left unmatched. CDR3 amino acids: CASSYNSGGSVKETQYF. In DNA, the CDR3 is TGTGCCAGCAGTTATAATAGCGGGGGGTCAGTTAAAGAGACCCAGTACTTC.

This chain connects TRBV6-1 to TRBJ2-5; TRBD2 matches at 13 bases. The CDR3 length is 15 residues. Unmatched junction bases numbered 6, after V lost 6 bases and J lost 5 bases. Germline loops: CDR1 MNHNS, CDR2 SASEGT. CDR3 DNA sequence: TGTGCCAGCAGCCGCGGGACTAGCGGGATGGAGACCCAGTACTTC. Protein product: CASSRGTSGMETQYF.

This clonotype was detected ten times or more. The gene calls are TRBV11-2 and TRBJ2-5; the D gene is possibly TRBD2 (5 bases). V lost 5 bases, J lost 1 base, and 14 bases lay in between. The germline V gene encodes CDR1 SGHAT and CDR2 FQNNGV. This CDR3 has 15 amino acids. This CDR3 is CASSPTRSGQETQYF. The CDR3 DNA reads as TGTGCCAGCAGCCCCACTAGAAGCGGCCAAGAGACCCAGTACTTC.

This clonotype was counted only a few times. V is TRBV7-9 and J is TRBJ2-1, with a possible D match to TRBD2 (5 bases). There are 14 residues in the CDR3. V lost 3 bases and J 8 bases, leaving 14 bases between the germline ends. Germline V gene data show CDR1 as SEHNR and CDR2 as FQNEAQ (reference sequence). The CDR3 loop reads CASSFGSGGHEQFF. CDR3 DNA sequence: TGTGCCAGCAGCTTTGGCAGCGGAGGCCATGAGCAGTTCTTC.

There are a few counts of this clonotype. The chain links TRBV6-1 to TRBJ1-5; D ambiguous. Germline V gene data show CDR1 as MNHNS and CDR2 as SASEGT. Trimming stripped 6 bases from V and 3 bases from J, with 12 bases between. The CDR3 has 14 amino acids. In DNA, the CDR3 is TGTGCCAGCAGAAACAATGGGGTCAATCAGCCCCAGCATTTT. Amino acid sequence: CASRNNGVNQPQHF.

This clonotype was seen repeatedly, ten times or more. The chain links TRBV28 to TRBJ2-6, with 8 bases lining up with TRBD1. Trimming at V came to 5 bases and at J to 2 bases, leaving 2 bases not matched to a gene. The CDR3 is 15 amino acids. Germline V gene sequence: CDR1 MDHEN, CDR2 SYDVKM. This CDR3 is CASSNRGAGANVLTF. The CDR3 DNA reads as TGTGCCAGCAGTAACAGGGGGGCTGGGGCCAACGTCCTGACTTTC.

This clonotype was seen ten or more times. The genes are TRBV3-1 and TRBJ2-7, with unresolved D. Trimming shortened V by 0 bases and J by 4 bases, and 13 bases separated the two germline ends. The CDR3 consists of 15 residues. The germline CDR1 and CDR2 sequences are LGHDT and YNNKEL (reference sequence). CDR3 amino acids: CASSQETHPAYEQYF. CDR3 sequence (DNA): TGTGCCAGCAGCCAAGAGACCCACCCAGCGTACGAGCAGTACTTC.